This is a list of T cell receptor beta chains from one sample in a study of control samples from healthy donors and cancer patients. Generated by immunoSEQ multiplex PCR, the TCRdb table keeps only in-frame clones and is missing some. The sample consists of some 120,000 clones, approximately 87% of them appearing once. The material sequenced was blood. These receptors came from a man in his thirties or forties in good health. Both conserved end residues are part of each CDR3. A D gene is named only where the DNA matches it firmly. Where a row states a size, it is once, few, many or the class of an expanded clone; other rows omit it.

D gene	V gene	clone size	J gene	CDR3 DNA	CDR3 protein
-	TRBV5-1	-	TRBJ1-4	TGCGCCAGCAGCACTATCGAGACAGGACGCTTTAATGAAAAACTGTTTTTT	CASSTIETGRFNEKLFF
-	TRBV18	-	TRBJ1-6	TGTGCCAGCTCACCCGGGGGCCCGGACACCCTCCACTTT	CASSPGGPDTLHF
-	TRBV4-1	-	TRBJ1-2	TGCCCCAGCAGCCATGGGAGGGGGGCACAGGGTGAAGGCTACACCTTC	CPSSHGRGAQGEGYTF
TRBD2	TRBV18	-	TRBJ2-1	TGTGCCAGCTCATTGGGACTAGCGGGGGATAATGAGCAGTTCTTC	CASSLGLAGDNEQFF
-	TRBV6-5	once	TRBJ1-2	TGTGCCAGCAGTTTAGAGCCAGGGGCAAACTATGGCTACACCTTC	CASSLEPGANYGYTF
-	TRBV5-4	-	TRBJ1-2	TGTGCCAGCAGCATGGGGTCTCAGGGGAATGGCTACACCTTC	CASSMGSQGNGYTF
-	TRBV3-1/TRBV3-2	-	TRBJ1-1	TGTGCCAGCAGCCCCTGGGGAGCGACAGTCGATTCCACTGAAGCTTTCTTT	CASSPWGATVDSTEAFF
-	TRBV2	-	TRBJ1-5	TGTGCCAGCAGCCCGGGACTTACGAATCAGCCCCAGCATTTT	CASSPGLTNQPQHF
-	TRBV14	few	TRBJ1-1	TGTGCCAGCAGCGCCGCGCAGATGAACACTGAAGCTTTCTTT	CASSAAQMNTEAFF
-	TRBV6-1	-	TRBJ1-1	TGTGCCAGCAGTGAAGGGGAAAGAGGGGTGAACACTGAAGCTTTCTTT	CASSEGERGVNTEAFF
-	TRBV19	-	TRBJ1-4	TGTGCCAGTAGTATACTAGGCAGGGGTAGGGAAAAACTGTTTTTT	CASSILGRGREKLFF
-	TRBV7-2	-	TRBJ2-4	TGTGCCAGCAGCCAAGGGGGGGCTATAAACATTCAGTACTTC	CASSQGGAINIQYF
-	TRBV29-1	-	TRBJ2-5	TGCAGCCTCCGAGACGCGGCGGAGACCCAGTACTTC	CSLRDAAETQYF
-	TRBV6-5	few	TRBJ2-2	TGTGCCAGCTCCCGGACAGTCTCCACCGGGGAGCTGTTTTTT	CASSRTVSTGELFF
TRBD2	TRBV27	-	TRBJ2-5	TGTGCCAGCAGTCCCCGACTAGCGGGGCAAGAGACCCAGTACTTC	CASSPRLAGQETQYF
-	TRBV19	-	TRBJ1-1	TGTGCCAGTAGTTCCCGCCCCCCAGCGGGAGCTTTCTTT	CASSSRPPAGAFF
-	TRBV29-1	-	TRBJ1-1	TGCAGCGTTGGGCAGGCTGGGGACACTGAAGCTTTCTTT	CSVGQAGDTEAFF
-	TRBV27	-	TRBJ1-4	TGTGCCAGCAGTTTTTCTTACGCCGAAAAACTGTTTTTT	CASSFSYAEKLFF
TRBD1	TRBV19	few	TRBJ1-1	TGTGCCAGTAGTCCTCTAGGACAGGCTCGGAACACTGAAGCTTTCTTT	CASSPLGQARNTEAFF
-	TRBV19	-	TRBJ1-1	TGTGCCACCGGAAGCCAACTCGAGGGGACTGAAGCTTTCTTT	CATGSQLEGTEAFF
-	TRBV5-1	-	TRBJ1-5	TGCGCCAGCAGCTTGGGAGATAATCAGCCCCAGCATTTT	CASSLGDNQPQHF
TRBD1	TRBV10-3	-	TRBJ1-3	TGTGCCATCAGTGAGTCCCGGGACAGGCGGGATTTT	CAISESRDRRDF
-	TRBV27	-	TRBJ2-7	TGTGCCAGCAGTCGGGCATCGGCGGGCGAGCAGTACTTC	CASSRASAGEQYF
TRBD1	TRBV5-8	-	TRBJ1-1	TGTGCCAGCACCGGGACAGGGAACACTGAAGCTTTCTTT	CASTGTGNTEAFF
TRBD2	TRBV19	-	TRBJ2-7	TGTGCCACCCGGAGGACTAGCGGGGCCCACGAGCAGTACTTC	CATRRTSGAHEQYF
-	TRBV27	-	TRBJ1-2	TGTGCCAGCAGTTTTGATATTAACTATGGCTACACCTTC	CASSFDINYGYTF
TRBD2	TRBV7-9	-	TRBJ2-3	TGTGCCAGCAGCTTAGCTAGCGGGGGTTCATACACAGATACGCAGTATTTT	CASSLASGGSYTDTQYF
-	TRBV19	few	TRBJ1-6	TGTGCCAGTAGTTCGTTAACAGGGAACGATTCACCCCTCCACTTT	CASSSLTGNDSPLHF
-	TRBV7-9	-	TRBJ1-2	TGTGCCAGCAGCTCCCCTGGTCAGGGGCATGGCTACACCTTC	CASSSPGQGHGYTF
TRBD2	TRBV7-3	-	TRBJ2-1	TGTGCCAGCAGTCCTACTAGCGGGGGGGCCAATGAGCAGTTCTTC	CASSPTSGGANEQFF
TRBD2	TRBV12-3/TRBV12-4	-	TRBJ2-1	TGTGCCAGCAGTTTTGGGGGGGGTGAGCAGTTCTTC	CASSFGGGEQFF
TRBD1	TRBV2	-	TRBJ1-2	TGTGCCAGCATGAAGGGACAGGGTCACGGCTACACCTTC	CASMKGQGHGYTF
TRBD1	TRBV27	-	TRBJ1-5	TGTGCCAGCAGGACAGGGTTCAATCAGCCCCAGCATTTT	CASRTGFNQPQHF
-	TRBV5-1	few	TRBJ1-2	TGCGCCAGCAGCTCAACAGGCAACTATGGCTACACCTTC	CASSSTGNYGYTF
-	TRBV10-3	-	TRBJ1-2	TGTGCCATCAGTGAGTGGCCCGGGGGCGGCTATGGCTACACCTTC	CAISEWPGGGYGYTF
-	TRBV6-5	-	TRBJ1-5	TGTGCCAGCAGTTGGAGCGGTAATCAGCCCCAGCATTTT	CASSWSGNQPQHF
-	TRBV10-3	-	TRBJ1-5	TGTGCCATCAGTGAGGGGGGAAATCAGCCCCAGCATTTT	CAISEGGNQPQHF